The 14 T cell receptor beta chains given below trace back to one sample, sequenced in a study of neurological immune-mediated disorders. TCRdb re-called the 5' RACE reads through MiXCR, storing one row per CDR3 protein. The repertoire holds 72,000 or so distinct CDR3 sequences, with 17% as singletons. Input material: PBMCs. The receptors derive from a woman in her 40s in good health.

This clonotype was observed many times. The chain couples TRBV6-4 to TRBJ2-2; the D gene is possibly TRBD1 (6 bases). CDR1 MRHNA and CDR2 SNTAGT come from the germline V gene. The CDR3 is 15 amino acids. V was pared by 3 bases and J by 3 bases, with 11 bases between. CDR3 nucleotide sequence: TGTGCCAGCAGTGAAGGCAACAGGGACACCGGGGAGCTGTTTTTT. Translation: CASSEGNRDTGELFF.

Many counts were recorded for this clonotype. This chain joins TRBV6-2 or TRBV6-3 and TRBJ2-5, with D uncertain. The V gene's germline CDR1 is MNHEY and CDR2 SVGEGT. This CDR3 has 13 amino acids. Trimming took off 6 bases at V and 4 bases at J, with 12 bases between the two ends. CDR3 sequence (DNA): TGTGCCAGCAGCCTTTTAAGAGGAGAGACCCAGTACTTC. Protein sequence: CASSLLRGETQYF.

V usage is TRBV6-1 and J usage is TRBJ2-7, with D tentatively TRBD1 or TRBD2 (5 bases each). The CDR3 sequence is 12 residues long. V was clipped by 4 bases and J by 5 bases, with 9 bases between them. The germline gives CDR1 MNHNS, CDR2 SASEGT. CDR3 protein: CASSVLGDEQYF. As DNA, the CDR3 is TGTGCCAGCAGTGTTCTGGGGGACGAGCAGTACTTC.

This clonotype was counted ten times or more. Here the CDR3 DNA reads TGCGCCAGCAGCTTGGCCAGTGGGGGATCCAAAACAGATACGCAGTATTTT. Its protein is CASSLASGGSKTDTQYF. The rearrangement links TRBV5-1 to TRBJ2-3; D tentatively reads TRBD1 or TRBD2 (5 bases each). The ends were cut back, 0 bases at V and 3 bases at J, with 17 bases in the middle. The CDR3 is 17 amino acids. Germline assignment: CDR1 SGHRS and CDR2 YFSETQ.

The chain is built from TRBV30 and TRBJ1-3; no reliable D call. The CDR3 spans 16 residues. From germline, CDR1 is GTSNPN and CDR2 SVGIG (reference sequence). V was shortened by 0 bases and J by 3 bases, with 15 bases between the two germline ends. The CDR3 sequence: CAWSVALPGRGNTIYF. Written as DNA, the CDR3 is TGTGCCTGGAGTGTCGCTTTGCCCGGGCGTGGAAACACCATATATTTT.

This clonotype was counted ten times or more. V is TRBV7-8 and J is TRBJ2-7; 8 bases are a match to TRBD1. The CDR3 has 14 amino acids. The junction had 2 bases not matched to a gene; V was cut back by 0 bases and J by 4 bases. The germline V gene encodes CDR1 SGHVS and CDR2 FQNEAQ. The CDR3 DNA follows: TGTGCCAGCAGCTTAGCGACAGGGGCGTACGAGCAGTACTTC. Translated, it gives CASSLATGAYEQYF. Looking up the rest from reference TRBV7-8 and TRBJ2-7 gives the full variable domain: GAGVSQSPRYKVAKRGQDVALRCDPISGHVSLFWYQQALGQGPEFLTYFQNEAQLDKSGLPSDRFFAERPEGSVSTLKIQRTQQEDSAVYLCASSLATGAYEQYFGPGTRLTVT.

This clonotype was counted ten times or more. The gene calls are TRBV7-2 and TRBJ2-1; a possible D gene is TRBD2 (7 bases). Trimming cost V 0 bases and J 6 bases, with 12 bases left between them. This CDR3 region has 15 residues. Germline V gives CDR1 SGHTA, CDR2 FQGNSA. CDR3 nucleotides: TGTGCCAGCAGCTTAGCAGGGGGGGACTTCAATGAGCAGTTCTTC. It specifies CASSLAGGDFNEQFF.

This clonotype occurred many times. The chain carries TRBV5-1 and TRBJ2-1; unclear D gene. This CDR3 is 15 amino acids long. The V and J ends lost 4 bases and 5 bases respectively, with 16 bases between them. Germline assignment: CDR1 SGHRS and CDR2 YFSETQ. This CDR3 reads CASSKSIRLDNEQFF. In DNA, the CDR3 is TGCGCCAGCAGCAAAAGTATACGCCTTGACAATGAGCAGTTCTTC.

This clonotype occurred many times. This chain links TRBV28 with TRBJ2-3, with D possibly matching TRBD2 (6 bases). The CDR3 extends over 12 amino acids. V was pared by 3 bases and J by 5 bases, with 6 bases between. Germline values: CDR1 MDHEN, CDR2 SYDVKM. DNA of the CDR3: TGTGCCAGCAGTTTTAGCGGAGATACGCAGTATTTT. This gives the protein CASSFSGDTQYF.

Concerning this clonotype: Given a much more abundant clone one base away, this may be a read error. This chain connects TRBV7-8 to TRBJ2-3; D is unresolved. V shed 6 bases and J shed 5 bases, with 18 bases lying between them. Germline values: CDR1 SGHVS, CDR2 FQNEAQ. The length of the CDR3 is 15 residues. The CDR3 sequence: CASRPRVGSGDTQYF. The CDR3 region has the DNA TGTGCCAGCAGACCTCGGGTGGGCAGTGGAGATACGCAGTATTTT.

This clonotype has ten or more counts. This chain joins TRBV20-1 and TRBJ1-1, with 8 bases matching TRBD1. Trimming cost V 3 bases and J 3 bases; bases outside gene matches: 3. The CDR3 is made up of 13 amino acids. The germline CDR1 and CDR2 sequences are DFQATT and SNEGSKA (reference sequence). The CDR3 loop is CSASQGADTEAFF. The CDR3 bases are TGCAGTGCTAGTCAGGGGGCGGACACTGAAGCTTTCTTT.

J is TRBJ2-1 and V is TRBV5-1; 7 positions match TRBD2. CDR3 length: 14 amino acids. Germline V gene data show CDR1 as SGHRS and CDR2 as YFSETQ. The V gene end was trimmed by 0 bases and the J gene end by 9 bases; junction bases not matched to a gene: 6. The CDR3 DNA is TGCGCCAGCAGCTTGGTTGCGGGAGAATTTGAGCAGTTCTTC. It encodes CASSLVAGEFEQFF.

The V gene is TRBV6-1, the J gene TRBJ1-6; the D gene is possibly TRBD1 (5 bases). Germline CDR1 MNHNS, CDR2 SASEGT. The CDR3 length is 14 residues. V lost 11 bases, J lost 0 bases, and 11 bases lay in between. The CDR3 bases are TGTGCCGGAGGGGTGAGCTCCTATAATTCACCCCTCCACTTT. It codes for CAGGVSSYNSPLHF.

This clonotype was recorded at least ten times. The chain combines TRBV5-1 with TRBJ1-6; TRBD1 aligns across 8 bases. With 6 bases clipped from V and 6 bases from J, the junction kept 8 bases outside the gene matches. Looked up from germline, CDR1 is SGHRS and CDR2 is YFSETQ. The CDR3 consists of 15 residues. CDR3 protein: CASTGGQGSNSPLHF. As DNA, the CDR3 is TGCGCCAGCACGGGAGGACAGGGAAGTAATTCACCCCTCCACTTT.